The next 9 T cell receptor beta chains were all read from a single sample in a study of blood T cells in healthy people across ages. The second PCR ran about 6 to 12 cycles with a sample-barcoded 5' primer and J-beta primers. TCRdb ran MiXCR on the 5' RACE reads and lists one entry per CDR3 protein. Of 780,000 or so distinct CDR3 sequences listed, around 50% are singletons. The sample taken for sequencing was blood. The origin of the receptors is a man aged 40-50 years in good health.

This clonotype came up once. The chain is built from TRBV6-2 or TRBV6-3 and TRBJ2-3; D ambiguous. Germline V gene sequence: CDR1 MNHEY, CDR2 SVGEGT. The germline V and J ends were trimmed by 7 bases and 6 bases, with 11 bases remaining between them. The CDR3 contains 12 residues. This chain's CDR3 is CASTPPGDTQYF. In nucleotides, the CDR3 is TGTGCCAGCACACCCCCCGGGGATACGCAGTATTTT.

The rearrangement joins TRBV6-5 to TRBJ1-2; 7 nucleotides agree with TRBD1. This CDR3 is built from 11 residues. Germline CDR1 MNHEY, CDR2 SVGAGI. Germline trimming cut 10 bases from V and 8 bases from J; bases unmatched to any gene: 7. CDR3 loop: CATGGGWGYTF. CDR3 in DNA: TGTGCCACCGGAGGGGGCTGGGGCTACACCTTC.

This clonotype was observed once. The V call is TRBV6-1, the J call TRBJ2-5, with 11 bases lining up with TRBD2. The ends lost 7 bases at V and 10 bases at J; junction bases unmatched: 20. Germline CDR1 and CDR2: MNHNS and SASEGT. The length of the CDR3 is 17 residues. CDR3 loop: CASTPSGTLAGGLLQYF. The CDR3 region has the DNA TGTGCCAGCACCCCATCGGGGACTCTAGCGGGGGGCTTACTCCAGTACTTC.

The chain combines TRBV2 with TRBJ1-6, with a possible D match to TRBD1 (5 bases). The CDR3 is 14 residues long. Trimming pared 5 bases from V and 7 bases from J, leaving 12 bases between. Per germline, CDR1 SNHLY and CDR2 FYNNEI. The CDR3 sequence: CASSTGAGNSPLHF. DNA for the CDR3: TGTGCCAGCAGTACCGGGGCGGGGAATTCACCCCTCCACTTT.

V usage is TRBV6-1 and J usage is TRBJ2-4; no clear D. CDR1 and CDR2 (germline): MNHNS, SASEGT. Deletions cut 3 bases from V and 0 bases from J, with 12 bases between. CDR3 length: 16 amino acids. For the CDR3, the DNA is TGTGCCAGCAGTGACCTAGTGGACCCAGCCAAAAACATTCAGTACTTC. It encodes CASSDLVDPAKNIQYF.

This chain connects TRBV5-1 to TRBJ2-1; 13 bases agree with TRBD2. CDR1 and CDR2 (germline): SGHRS, YFSETQ. The CDR3 totals 16 residues. J lost 7 bases, V lost 4 bases, and 8 bases had no gene match. CDR3 protein: CASSHGLAGASNEQFF. The DNA for the CDR3 is TGCGCCAGCAGCCACGGACTAGCGGGAGCGAGTAATGAGCAGTTCTTC.

This rearrangement joins TRBV9 to TRBJ1-6; a weak D match, TRBD1 (5 bases). The length of the CDR3 is 15 residues. Germline V lookup: CDR1 SGDLS, CDR2 YYNGEE. V dropped 5 bases and J dropped 8 bases, with 17 bases sitting between them. CDR3 loop: CASRLTGTEYSPLHF. CDR3 sequence (DNA): TGTGCCAGCAGACTGACCGGGACCGAATATTCACCCCTCCACTTT.

This clonotype was recorded once. The genes are TRBV5-6 and TRBJ2-7; a possible D gene is TRBD1 (6 bases). V was pared by 4 bases and J by 3 bases, with 17 bases between. The CDR3 is 15 residues long. Germline V gene lookup returns CDR1 SGHDT and CDR2 YYEEEE. CDR3 nucleotide sequence: TGTGCCAGCAGCCCAGTACAGGGACGGAACTACGAGCAGTACTTC. This encodes CASSPVQGRNYEQYF.

This clonotype was detected once. The V call is TRBV6-5, the J call TRBJ1-1; possible D gene TRBD1, 5 bases. V was clipped by 6 bases and J by 0 bases, with 11 bases between them. Per germline, CDR1 MNHEY and CDR2 SVGAGI. The CDR3 has 14 amino acids. The chain's CDR3 is CASSERQLNTEAFF. CDR3 DNA: TGTGCCAGCAGCGAACGACAGCTGAACACTGAAGCTTTCTTT.